This T cell receptor beta chain was identified in a study of memory CD4+ T cells and cytomegalovirus serostatus. Single viable CD3+CD4+CD8-CD45RO+ cells were sorted as the memory CD4+ T cells. The CDR3 loop spans 14 amino acids. The V segment lost 4 bases and the J segment 4 bases; nucleotides outside the gene matches: 9. Germline lookup yields CDR1 GTSNPN and CDR2 SVGIG (reference sequence). The repertoire was sequenced with immunoSEQ multiplex PCR; TCRdb's copy has only in-frame clones and lacks some. The repertoire holds about 75,000 clones, with around 80% as singletons. This clonotype was sampled from an adult in good health and CMV-seropositive. Sequenced sample: memory CD4+ T cells from blood. The chain has TRBV30 and TRBJ1-1; 7 nucleotides line up with TRBD1. CDR3 sequence: CAWNPKGARTEAFF. The CDR3 DNA is TGTGCCTGGAATCCGAAGGGGGCGCGCACTGAAGCTTTCTTT.